The clone carrying this T cell receptor beta chain was seen just once. A much bigger clone sits one base away, suggesting this may be a read error. Unmatched junction bases numbered 9, after V lost 7 bases and J lost 8 bases. The CDR3 spans 13 residues. The data originate from a study of T cells in Graves' hyperthyroidism and ophthalmopathy. The investigators amplified TCR beta CDR3 regions from RNA transcripts. A set of HTBI primers served as the primers for a first-round RT-PCR of the TCR CDR3. TCRdb independently ran MiXCR on the multiplex PCR reads; one entry per CDR3 protein. The sample has 600,000 or so distinct CDR3 sequences, around 15% seen once; the top ten hold over 3.5%.

The chain is built from TRBV12-3 or TRBV12-4 and TRBJ2-3; 7 positions match TRBD1. The clonotype was recovered from a woman in her twenties or thirties with Graves' hyperthyroidism. The sample was blood. For the CDR3, the DNA is TGTGCCAGCAACAAACAGGGGCCAGCTACGCAGTATTTT. Translating gives CASNKQGPATQYF.